Each of the 14 T cell receptor beta chains below was sequenced from the same sample in a study of CD8+ T cells in alopecia areata (dated by TCRdb to 2017 to 2018). The label giving this sample's time point can be read as: less than 30 weeks on oral tofacitinib. Sample treatment or condition, as interpreted from the label and publication: oral pan-JAK inhibitor, 5-10 mg twice daily. The library was obtained by the immunoSEQ multiplex PCR assay. RNA was extracted from all samples and reverse transcribed into cDNA as template for TCR sequencing. TCRdb took this table from immuneACCESS and kept in-frame rearrangements with V and J called. Such tables lack part of the clones; where checked against another copy, unresolved V genes explain under half of the gap, and the rest is unexplained. In all, the sample holds about 190,000 clones, and around 50% of those were seen once. The ten largest clones represent around 13% of the sample.

Sequences were derived from CD8+ T cells sorted from blood, sampled at week 24, from a patient treated with tofacitinib. The receptors come from a human donor with alopecia areata.

The chain links TRBV6-5 to TRBJ1-2, with a possible D match to TRBD1 (6 bases). The CDR3 covers 15 residues. Trimming stripped 0 bases from V and 1 base from J, with 9 bases between. Germline-derived CDR1 and CDR2 are MNHEY and SVGAGI. The CDR3 region is CASSYSIGGNYGYTF. The CDR3 DNA is TGTGCCAGCAGTTACTCGATAGGGGGTAACTATGGCTACACCTTC.

The CDR3 region is CASSLGSADTQYF. For the CDR3, the DNA is TGTGCCAGCAGCTTGGGCAGCGCAGATACGCAGTATTTT. V gene TRBV5-6 combines with J gene TRBJ2-3; D not resolved. CDR1 and CDR2 from the germline V gene are SGHDT and YYEEEE. The CDR3 spans 13 residues. Trimming took 0 bases from V and 4 from J, leaving 6 bases between them.

The CDR3 nucleotides read TGTGCCAGCAGCCCCCTGTTTGGGGATACGCAGTATTTT. The encoded protein is CASSPLFGDTQYF. The chain recombines TRBV14 with TRBJ2-3; no clear D. Trimming left V 4 bases short and J 6 bases short, with 11 bases between. Germline V lookup: CDR1 SGHDN, CDR2 FVKESK. The CDR3 totals 13 residues.

J is TRBJ2-5 and V is TRBV2; no clear D gene. Germline assignment: CDR1 SNHLY and CDR2 FYNNEI. Deletions cut 11 bases from V and 5 bases from J, with 6 bases between. The CDR3 has 9 residues. The CDR3 sequence: CAVSETQYF. CDR3 nucleotide sequence: TGTGCCGTATCGGAGACCCAGTACTTC.

The sample holds a few counts of this clone. The CDR3, as DNA: TGTGCCAGCAGCTTAGAAGAAAAGAACACTGAAGCTTTCTTT. It is translated as CASSLEEKNTEAFF. The chain uses TRBV7-9 and TRBJ1-1; no definite D call. V was shortened by 1 base and J by 1 base, with 7 bases between the two germline ends. CDR1 and CDR2 from the germline V gene are SEHNR and FQNEAQ (reference sequence). This CDR3 contains 14 residues.

The chain has TRBV19 and TRBJ1-1; TRBD1 aligns across 9 bases. The CDR3 consists of 15 residues. Germline loops: CDR1 LNHDA, CDR2 SQIVND (reference sequence). With V trimmed by 6 bases and J by 0 bases, 5 bases remained unmatched. Here the CDR3 DNA reads TGTGCCAGTAGCCTGGGGACAGGGATGAACACTGAAGCTTTCTTT. As protein: CASSLGTGMNTEAFF. Together with reference TRBV19 and TRBJ1-1, the CDR3 gives the full variable domain: DGGITQSPKYLFRKEGQNVTLSCEQNLNHDAMYWYRQDPGQGLRLIYYSQIVNDFQKGDIAEGYSVSREKKESFPLTVTSAQKNPTAFYLCASSLGTGMNTEAFFGQGTRLTVV.

This clone was detected once. The gene calls are TRBV29-1 and TRBJ1-1, with 8 bases aligning to TRBD1. The length of the CDR3 is 12 residues. Germline V gene data show CDR1 as SQVTM and CDR2 as ANQGSEA. Trimming took 3 bases from V and 3 from J; bases not matched to a gene: 0. The CDR3 loop reads CSVETGDTEAFF. CDR3 sequence (DNA): TGCAGCGTTGAGACAGGGGACACTGAAGCTTTCTTT. Using reference TRBV29-1 and TRBJ1-1 for the parts outside the CDR3, the full variable domain is SAVISQKPSRDICQRGTSLTIQCQVDSQVTMMFWYRQQPGQSLTLIATANQGSEATYESGFVIDKFPISRPNLTFSTLTVSNMSPEDSSIYLCSVETGDTEAFFGQGTRLTVV.

The chain is built from TRBV29-1 and TRBJ1-1; D is perhaps TRBD1 (5 bases). The V and J ends lost 3 bases and 9 bases respectively, with 11 bases between them. CDR1 SQVTM and CDR2 ANQGSEA come from the germline V gene. This CDR3 is 11 amino acids long. DNA of the CDR3: TGCAGCGTTGACTTTGCAGGGAAAGCTTTCTTT. It encodes CSVDFAGKAFF. The full variable domain, completed using reference TRBV29-1 and TRBJ1-1, is SAVISQKPSRDICQRGTSLTIQCQVDSQVTMMFWYRQQPGQSLTLIATANQGSEATYESGFVIDKFPISRPNLTFSTLTVSNMSPEDSSIYLCSVDFAGKAFFGQGTRLTVV.

V usage is TRBV13 and J usage is TRBJ2-1; D is perhaps TRBD1 or TRBD2 (5 bases each). V was shortened by 9 bases and J by 5 bases, with 14 bases between the two germline ends. The CDR3 covers 13 residues. CDR1 and CDR2 from the germline V gene are PRHDT and FYEKMQ (reference sequence). The chain's CDR3 is CASRNRGDNEQFF. In DNA form, the CDR3 reads TGTGCCAGTAGGAATCGAGGGGACAATGAGCAGTTCTTC.

This clone has a single count. This chain links TRBV27 with TRBJ1-2; TRBD1 might be the D (6 bases). The CDR3 is made up of 15 amino acids. The V and J ends lost 5 bases and 4 bases respectively, with 17 bases between them. Germline V CDR1 and CDR2: MNHEY, SMNVEV (reference sequence). The CDR3 nucleotides are TGTGCCAGCAGTGGCCCCGGGACAACCGTCTATGGCTACACCTTC. Translating it yields CASSGPGTTVYGYTF.

The chain uses TRBV4-2 and TRBJ2-3; 13 bases are a match to TRBD2. From germline, CDR1 is LGHNA and CDR2 YNFKEQ. The CDR3 sequence is 16 residues long. Germline trimming cut 4 bases from V and 2 bases from J; bases unmatched to any gene: 3. The CDR3 DNA follows: TGTGCCAGCAGCCCGGGGACTAGCGGGGCCACAGATACGCAGTATTTT. It translates to CASSPGTSGATDTQYF.

The V and J genes are TRBV7-8 and TRBJ1-5; 7 bases are shared with TRBD1. Germline CDR1 is SGHVS and CDR2 is FQNEAQ. The CDR3 covers 16 residues. V shed 7 bases, J shed 1 base, and the junction held 10 bases outside the gene matches. In nucleotides, the CDR3 is TGTGCCAGCAACCAGTTACCGGACAGGAGCAATCAGCCCCAGCATTTT. Protein product: CASNQLPDRSNQPQHF.

The chain couples TRBV29-1 to TRBJ1-2; D call uncertain. In germline, CDR1 is SQVTM, CDR2 ANQGSEA. The CDR3 extends over 12 amino acids. Deletions cut 6 bases from V and 8 bases from J, with 16 bases between. This chain's CDR3 is CSVPEGVNGYTF. The CDR3 coding sequence is TGCAGCGTACCCGAGGGAGTTAACGGCTACACCTTC.

V gene TRBV30 combines with J gene TRBJ1-1; D gene uncertain. This CDR3 has 11 amino acids. The germline V and J ends were trimmed by 5 bases and 7 bases, with 11 bases remaining between them. Looked up from germline, CDR1 is GTSNPN and CDR2 is SVGIG (reference sequence). The CDR3 DNA is TGTGCCTGGGGGAGAAATCTTGAAGCTTTCTTT. It encodes CAWGRNLEAFF.